Sequencing of this T cell receptor (beta chain) was carried out in a study of CD8+CD57+ T cells in acquired aplastic anemia. Looking at the study overall: Sorted CD4+ plus CD8+ cells gave DNA averaging roughly 3 ug. Whole-study results and caveats: Patients shared approximately 30 CD8+ CDR3 sequences with controls.

V gave up 5 bases and J gave up 1 base, with 8 bases separating them. This CDR3 is 13 amino acids long. Germline CDR1 reads SGHTA; CDR2 reads FQGTGA. Whoever was chosen for sequencing had shown CD8+CD57+ cell expansion by flow cytometry. Each patient carried a diagnosis of severe acquired aplastic anemia. Therapy had not been given to patients before blood sampling. Both TCR beta VDJ combination and CDR3 sequence profiling were carried out. Genomic DNA was the template for this profiling. One entry per CDR3 protein, called by TCRdb with MiXCR from the reads. This sample has hundreds of thousands of distinct CDR3 sequences, with roughly a third found just once. With respect to this clonotype: The antigen is unknown.

This TCR came from a human donor with aplastic anemia. The chain uses TRBV7-3 and TRBJ1-2; D ambiguous. The specimen was sorted CD4+, CD8+, or CD8+CD57+ T cells (not recorded which) from PBMCs. The CDR3 loop is CASSLHLNYGYTF. For the CDR3, the DNA is TGTGCCAGCAGCCTACATCTTAACTATGGCTACACCTTC.